This T cell receptor beta chain was captured by sequencing in a study of T cell responses to AZD1222 COVID-19 vaccine. With regard to this clone: As yet, its antigen is unknown.

Method: immunoSEQ multiplex PCR; TCRdb's copy keeps in-frame clones and lacks some. The table has 100,000 to 150,000 clones, roughly 88% seen once. Findings and caveats of the study: Nearly half of the spike-specific TCRs reportedly recognize variant regions that carry no mutations. Clonal diversity was possibly underestimated, and white British individuals and females predominated among donors.

The CDR3 has 14 residues. V was shortened by 0 bases and J by 2 bases, with 6 bases between the two germline ends. Germline V gives CDR1 MNHNS, CDR2 SASEGT. The rearrangement uses TRBV6-1 and TRBJ2-3; no firm D call. This TCR came from an adult in good health. Sample: peripheral blood, taken on day 0 of MenACWY control vaccination. The CDR3 coding sequence is TGTGCCAGCAGTGAAGCGGGAACCACAGATACGCAGTATTTT. It specifies CASSEAGTTDTQYF.